This TCR beta chain was observed in a study of shared clonotypes between healthy human individuals. TCRdb keeps only in-frame clones here, not all; method: immunoSEQ multiplex PCR. This sample yields 2 million to 2.5 million clones, of which around 92% are seen a single time; around 0.4% belongs to the top ten. CDR3 length equals 16 residues. Trimming shortened V by 2 bases and J by 6 bases, and 17 bases separated the two germline ends. Germline CDR1 and CDR2: SGHRS and YFSETQ. Donors were healthy HIV-negative adults without recently reported acute infections or vaccinations. Adult Caucasians living in Nashville, Tennessee made up all of the donors.

V usage is TRBV5-1 and J usage is TRBJ2-2; D possibly corresponds to TRBD1 (6 bases). The sample consisted of naive CD4+ T cells from PBMCs. The subset is: CD45RA+ positively selected. This clonotype originated in a young man in good health. Some clones in this sample may be carry-over from other donors' samples. The DNA of the CDR3 is TGCGCCAGCAGCTTTTATGGACAGACCCTACCCGGGGAGCTGTTTTTT. Protein sequence: CASSFYGQTLPGELFF. The full variable domain, with the rest looked up from reference TRBV5-1 and TRBJ2-2, is KAGVTQTPRYLIKTRGQQVTLSCSPISGHRSVSWYQQTPGQGLQFLFEYFSETQRNKGNFPGRFSGRQFSNSRSEMNVSTLELGDSALYLCASSFYGQTLPGELFFGEGSRLTVL.